Shown below are 12 T cell receptor beta chains from a single sample sequenced in a study of blood T cell repertoires in COVID-19. Data came from immunoSEQ multiplex PCR; TCRdb stores just in-frame clones and leaves some out. The table includes about 210,000 clones, around 83% detected once. What was sequenced was peripheral blood. These receptors all come from a woman aged 50 to 60 with acute or convalescent COVID-19.

The rearrangement joins TRBV19 to TRBJ2-2; 9 nucleotides line up with TRBD1. Germline-derived CDR1 and CDR2 are LNHDA and SQIVND (reference sequence). V trimming: 8 bases; J trimming: 5 bases; junction bases outside the gene matches: 18. The CDR3 is made up of 18 amino acids. The CDR3 sequence: CASGTGTGLLVLTGELFF. CDR3 DNA: TGTGCCAGTGGCACCGGGACAGGGCTCCTTGTACTAACCGGGGAGCTGTTTTTT.

With respect to this clone: Different DNA sequences within this sample yield the same CDR3. The CDR3 coding sequence is TGCGCCAGCAGCTTGGCCTCAGGGTTGAACACTGAAGCTTTCTTT. It encodes CASSLASGLNTEAFF. V is TRBV5-1 and J is TRBJ1-1; D is perhaps TRBD1 (5 bases). The V gene's germline CDR1 is SGHRS and CDR2 YFSETQ. V gave up 0 bases and J gave up 0 bases, with 9 bases separating them. The CDR3 contains 15 residues.

CDR3 bases: TGTGCCAGCACCTCTTTCACAGGGGATGCCTACAATGAGCAGTTCTTC. Translating it yields CASTSFTGDAYNEQFF. The chain recombines TRBV27 with TRBJ2-1; 7 bases map to TRBD1. Germline CDR1 reads MNHEY; CDR2 reads SMNVEV (reference sequence). This CDR3 has 16 amino acids. The trim removed 7 bases at V and 2 bases at J, leaving 11 bases unmatched.

This clone was seen many times. This chain uses TRBV15 with TRBJ2-7; 8 positions match TRBD2. With 0 bases clipped from V and 7 bases from J, the junction kept 11 bases outside the gene matches. The CDR3 spans 16 residues. CDR1 and CDR2 from the germline V gene are LNHNV and YYDKDF (reference sequence). Written as DNA, the CDR3 is TGTGCCACCAGCAGAGAGGTTCGGCGGGGGGCGCGAGAGCAGTACTTC. Its protein product is CATSREVRRGAREQYF.

The V gene is TRBV6-2 or TRBV6-3, the J gene TRBJ2-7; 10 bases map to TRBD2. The CDR3 spans 14 residues. V lost 0 bases and J lost 7; bases outside the gene matches: 3. Germline values: CDR1 MNHEY, CDR2 SVGEGT. As DNA, the CDR3 is TGTGCCAGCAGTTACTCAGGACTAGCGGAAGAGCAGTACTTC. This encodes CASSYSGLAEEQYF.

The rearrangement joins TRBV5-6 to TRBJ2-5; tentatively, D is TRBD1 (8 bases). Trimming removed 4 bases at V and 9 bases at J, with 22 bases between. Germline V gene data show CDR1 as SGHDT and CDR2 as YYEEEE. The CDR3 is 15 residues long. The CDR3 protein is CASSPDRGGERSQYF. CDR3 DNA: TGTGCCAGCAGCCCCGACAGGGGAGGGGAGCGGTCCCAGTACTTC.

This clone was counted a few times. The rearrangement joins TRBV29-1 to TRBJ1-1; D is uncertain. V was cut by 4 bases and J by 1 base, with 13 bases left in between. CDR3 length: 14 amino acids. Per germline, CDR1 SQVTM and CDR2 ANQGSEA. In nucleotides, the CDR3 is TGCAGCGTTGGAGGCGGGAGCCGGAACACTGAAGCTTTCTTT. Its translation: CSVGGGSRNTEAFF.

This rearrangement joins TRBV27 to TRBJ1-4; TRBD1 aligns across 9 bases. After removal of 5 bases from V and 2 bases from J, the junction contained 3 bases not matched to a gene. Germline lookup yields CDR1 MNHEY and CDR2 SMNVEV (reference sequence). This CDR3 has 15 residues. CDR3 nucleotides: TGTGCCAGCAGTGTGACAGGGGGTACTAATGAAAAACTGTTTTTT. It encodes CASSVTGGTNEKLFF.

This clone has only one observation. This chain links TRBV28 with TRBJ2-2; the match to TRBD1 covers 8 bases. Germline CDR1 reads MDHEN; CDR2 reads SYDVKM. This CDR3 spans 16 amino acids. With V trimmed by 5 bases and J by 1 base, 6 bases remained unmatched. The chain's CDR3 is CASSTRDRLNTGELFF. The CDR3 DNA sequence: TGTGCCAGCAGTACCCGGGACAGGTTGAACACCGGGGAGCTGTTTTTT.

The chain joins TRBV7-2 to TRBJ1-6, with 8 bases fitting TRBD1. Germline CDR1 SGHTA, CDR2 FQGNSA. The ends lost 3 bases at V and 3 bases at J; junction bases unmatched: 4. This CDR3 has 16 amino acids. CDR3 DNA sequence: TGTGCCAGCAGCTTCGGACAGGGACGCTATAATTCACCCCTCCACTTT. Amino acid sequence: CASSFGQGRYNSPLHF.

The chain joins TRBV27 to TRBJ2-7, with D possibly TRBD1 on 5 matching bases. V was shortened by 3 bases and J by 6 bases, with 12 bases between the two germline ends. The CDR3 runs 13 residues. Germline V lookup: CDR1 MNHEY, CDR2 SMNVEV (reference sequence). CDR3 residues: CASSFSGALEQYF. CDR3 nucleotides: TGTGCCAGCAGTTTCTCTGGGGCGCTCGAGCAGTACTTC.

This chain connects TRBV29-1 to TRBJ1-2, with 8 bases matching TRBD1. Germline lookup yields CDR1 SQVTM and CDR2 ANQGSEA. The CDR3 spans 12 residues. V lost 2 bases to trimming and J lost 7 bases; unmatched junction nucleotides: 3. CDR3 amino acids: CSVEQGAGGYTF. DNA of the CDR3: TGCAGCGTTGAACAGGGGGCAGGTGGCTACACCTTC.